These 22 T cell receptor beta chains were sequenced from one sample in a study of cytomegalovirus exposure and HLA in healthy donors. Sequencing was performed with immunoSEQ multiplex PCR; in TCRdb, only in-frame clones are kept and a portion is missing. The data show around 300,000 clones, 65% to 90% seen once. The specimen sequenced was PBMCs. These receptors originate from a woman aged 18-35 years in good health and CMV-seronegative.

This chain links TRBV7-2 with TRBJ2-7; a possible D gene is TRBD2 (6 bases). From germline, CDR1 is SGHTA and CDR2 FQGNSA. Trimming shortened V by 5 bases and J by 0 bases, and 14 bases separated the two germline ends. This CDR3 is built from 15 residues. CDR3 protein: CASSQGLRSSYEQYF. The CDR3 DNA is TGTGCCAGCAGCCAGGGACTGAGGAGCTCCTACGAGCAGTACTTC.

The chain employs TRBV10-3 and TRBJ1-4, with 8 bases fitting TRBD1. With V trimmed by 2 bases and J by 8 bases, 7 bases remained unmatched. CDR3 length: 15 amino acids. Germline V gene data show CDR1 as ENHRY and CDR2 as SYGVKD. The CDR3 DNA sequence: TGTGCCATCAGTGAGAGGACAGGGAAGGGGGAAAAACTGTTTTTT. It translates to CAISERTGKGEKLFF.

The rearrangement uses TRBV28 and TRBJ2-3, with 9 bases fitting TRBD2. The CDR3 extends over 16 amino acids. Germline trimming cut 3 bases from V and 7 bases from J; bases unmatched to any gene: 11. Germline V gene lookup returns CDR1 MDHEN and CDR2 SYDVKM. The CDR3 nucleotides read TGTGCCAGCAGTTTTCGACTAGCGGAGGGCCAGCATACGCAGTATTTT. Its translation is CASSFRLAEGQHTQYF.

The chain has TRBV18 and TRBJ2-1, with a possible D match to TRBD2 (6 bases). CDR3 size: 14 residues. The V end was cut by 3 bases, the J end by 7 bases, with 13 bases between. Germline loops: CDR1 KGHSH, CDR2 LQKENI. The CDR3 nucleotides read TGTGCCAGCTCACCTGTGGGAGGCACGAATGAGCAGTTCTTC. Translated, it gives CASSPVGGTNEQFF.

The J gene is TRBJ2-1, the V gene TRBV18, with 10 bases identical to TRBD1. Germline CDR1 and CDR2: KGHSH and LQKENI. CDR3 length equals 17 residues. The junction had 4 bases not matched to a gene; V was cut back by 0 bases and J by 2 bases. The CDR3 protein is CASSPPYGQGAYNEQFF. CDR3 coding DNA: TGTGCCAGCTCACCACCGTACGGACAGGGGGCCTACAATGAGCAGTTCTTC.

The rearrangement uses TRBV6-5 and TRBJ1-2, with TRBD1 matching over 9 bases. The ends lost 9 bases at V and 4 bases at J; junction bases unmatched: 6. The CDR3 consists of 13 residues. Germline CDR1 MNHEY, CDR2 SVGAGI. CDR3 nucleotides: TGTGCCAGTTTGTCGACAGGGGGCTATGGCTACACCTTC. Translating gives CASLSTGGYGYTF.

This CDR3 reads CASLLQGNTEAFF. For the CDR3, the DNA is TGTGCCAGCCTCTTACAGGGGAACACTGAAGCTTTCTTT. The chain couples TRBV2 to TRBJ1-1, with a weak D call TRBD1 (6 bases). CDR1 SNHLY and CDR2 FYNNEI come from the germline V gene. The V end was cut by 8 bases, the J end by 1 base, with 11 bases between. This CDR3 has 13 residues.

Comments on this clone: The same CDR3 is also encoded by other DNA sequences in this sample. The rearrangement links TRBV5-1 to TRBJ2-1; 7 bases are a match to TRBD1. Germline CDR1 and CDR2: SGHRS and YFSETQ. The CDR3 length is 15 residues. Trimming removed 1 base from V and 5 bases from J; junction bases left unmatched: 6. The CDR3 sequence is CASSLRGQGDNEQFF. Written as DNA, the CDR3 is TGCGCCAGCAGCTTGAGAGGCCAGGGGGACAATGAGCAGTTCTTC.

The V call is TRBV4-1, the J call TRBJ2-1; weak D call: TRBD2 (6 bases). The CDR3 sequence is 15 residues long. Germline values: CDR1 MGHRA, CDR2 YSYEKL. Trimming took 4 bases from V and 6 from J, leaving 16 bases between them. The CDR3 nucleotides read TGCGCCAGCAGCCCTAGCGCCTCTCCGGGCAATGAGCAGTTCTTC. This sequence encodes CASSPSASPGNEQFF.

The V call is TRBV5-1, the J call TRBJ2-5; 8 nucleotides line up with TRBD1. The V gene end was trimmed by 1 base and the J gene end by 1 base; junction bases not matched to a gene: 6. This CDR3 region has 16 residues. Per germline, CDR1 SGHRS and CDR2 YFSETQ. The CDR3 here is CASSLRTGGPQETQYF. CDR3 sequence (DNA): TGCGCCAGCAGCTTGAGAACAGGGGGTCCCCAAGAGACCCAGTACTTC.

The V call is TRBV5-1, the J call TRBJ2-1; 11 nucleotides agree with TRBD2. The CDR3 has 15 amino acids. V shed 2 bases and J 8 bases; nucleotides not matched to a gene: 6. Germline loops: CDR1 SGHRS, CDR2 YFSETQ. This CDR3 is CASSLLAGELDEQFF. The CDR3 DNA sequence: TGCGCCAGCAGCTTACTAGCGGGAGAACTCGATGAGCAGTTCTTC.

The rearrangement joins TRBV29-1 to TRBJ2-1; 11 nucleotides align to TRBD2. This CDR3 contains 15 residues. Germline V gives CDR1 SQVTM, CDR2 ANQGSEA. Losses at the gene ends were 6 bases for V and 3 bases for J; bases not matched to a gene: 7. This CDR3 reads CSVELAGVLYNEQFF. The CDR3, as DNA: TGCAGCGTCGAACTAGCGGGAGTGCTCTACAATGAGCAGTTCTTC.

DNA for the CDR3: TGTGCCAGCAGCTTAGGTTCCGGACAGGAAGGATGGTCTGGGGCCAACGTCCTGACTTTC. Residues: CASSLGSGQEGWSGANVLTF. The V gene is TRBV11-3, the J gene TRBJ2-6, with 7 nucleotides matching TRBD1. Germline CDR1 is SGHNT and CDR2 is YENEEA. CDR3 size: 20 residues. Unmatched junction bases numbered 13, after V lost 1 base and J lost 1 base.

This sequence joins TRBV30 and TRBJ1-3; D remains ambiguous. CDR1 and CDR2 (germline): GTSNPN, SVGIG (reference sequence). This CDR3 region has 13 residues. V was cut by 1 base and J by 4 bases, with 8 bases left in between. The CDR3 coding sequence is TGTGCCTGGAGTGCAGACATCGGAAACACCATATATTTT. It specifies CAWSADIGNTIYF.

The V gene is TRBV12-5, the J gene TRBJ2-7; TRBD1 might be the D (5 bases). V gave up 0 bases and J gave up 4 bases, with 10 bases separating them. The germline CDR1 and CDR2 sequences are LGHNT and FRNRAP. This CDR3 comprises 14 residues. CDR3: CASGLVQVGYEQYF. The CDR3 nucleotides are TGTGCTAGTGGTTTGGTACAGGTGGGGTACGAGCAGTACTTC.

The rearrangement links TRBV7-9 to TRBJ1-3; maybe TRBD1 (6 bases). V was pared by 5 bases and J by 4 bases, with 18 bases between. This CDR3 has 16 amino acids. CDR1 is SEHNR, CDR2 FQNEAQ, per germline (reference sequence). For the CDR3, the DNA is TGTGCCAGCAGCCCCGGTTATACAGGGTTCGGAAACACCATATATTTT. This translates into CASSPGYTGFGNTIYF.

The DNA of the CDR3 is TGCGCCAGCCGCGACAGACCTGGGTCCTACGAGCAGTACTTC. Translation gives CASRDRPGSYEQYF. V usage is TRBV5-1 and J usage is TRBJ2-7; weak D call: TRBD1 (5 bases). Germline V gives CDR1 SGHRS, CDR2 YFSETQ. The CDR3 is 14 residues long. V dropped 7 bases and J dropped 1 base, with 15 bases sitting between them. The entire variable domain, with the rest obtained from reference TRBV5-1 and TRBJ2-7, is as follows: KAGVTQTPRYLIKTRGQQVTLSCSPISGHRSVSWYQQTPGQGLQFLFEYFSETQRNKGNFPGRFSGRQFSNSRSEMNVSTLELGDSALYLCASRDRPGSYEQYFGPGTRLTVT.

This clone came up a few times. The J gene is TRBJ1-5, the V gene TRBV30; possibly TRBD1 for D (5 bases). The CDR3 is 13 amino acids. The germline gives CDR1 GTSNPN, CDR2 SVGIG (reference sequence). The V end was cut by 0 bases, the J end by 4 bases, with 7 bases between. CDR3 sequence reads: CAWSVGGNQPQHF. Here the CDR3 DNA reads TGTGCCTGGAGTGTTGGGGGGAATCAGCCCCAGCATTTT.

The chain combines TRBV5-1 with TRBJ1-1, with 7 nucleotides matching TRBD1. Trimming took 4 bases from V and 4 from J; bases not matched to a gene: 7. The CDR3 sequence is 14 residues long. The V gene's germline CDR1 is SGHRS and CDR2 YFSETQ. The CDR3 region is CASSVRQGSTEAFF. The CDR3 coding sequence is TGCGCCAGCAGCGTAAGACAGGGCTCCACTGAAGCTTTCTTT.

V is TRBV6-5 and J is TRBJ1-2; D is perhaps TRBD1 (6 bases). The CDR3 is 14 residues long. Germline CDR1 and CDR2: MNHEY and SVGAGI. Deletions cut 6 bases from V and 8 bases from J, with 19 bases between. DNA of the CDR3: TGTGCCAGCAGCTTTAACAGGGAAATCTACGGCTACACCTTC. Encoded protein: CASSFNREIYGYTF.

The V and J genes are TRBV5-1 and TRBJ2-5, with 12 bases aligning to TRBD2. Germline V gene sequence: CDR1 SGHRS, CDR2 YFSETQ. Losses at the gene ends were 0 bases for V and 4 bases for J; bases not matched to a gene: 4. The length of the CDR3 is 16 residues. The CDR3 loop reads CASSLETSGSPETQYF. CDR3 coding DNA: TGCGCCAGCAGCTTGGAGACTAGCGGGAGCCCAGAGACCCAGTACTTC.

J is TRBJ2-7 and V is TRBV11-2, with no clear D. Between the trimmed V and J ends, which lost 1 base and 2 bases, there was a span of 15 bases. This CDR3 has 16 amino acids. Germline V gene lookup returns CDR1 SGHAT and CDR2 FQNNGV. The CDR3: CASSLGRVPPTYEQYF. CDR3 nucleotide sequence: TGTGCCAGCAGCTTAGGTCGGGTGCCCCCGACCTACGAGCAGTACTTC.